This T cell receptor (beta chain) was obtained from a study of CD4 T cells in relation to SARS-CoV-2 and coronaviruses. Unexposed donor CD4+ T cells date from about 2011-2018, before the COVID-19 pandemic. The cells were cultured for 10 days before CD4+ T cells were isolated. TCRdb keeps only in-frame clones here, not all; method: immunoSEQ multiplex PCR. Among 20,000 or so clones listed, roughly 77% were seen once. Germline-derived CDR1 and CDR2 are SGHNT and YYREEE (reference sequence). The ends were cut back, 0 bases at V and 0 bases at J, with 6 bases in the middle. The CDR3 runs 14 residues. This clone was found a few times. Antigen specificity is unknown.

The receptor was derived from a human donor in good health. The sample taken for sequencing was CD4+ T cells from PBMCs, cultured in vitro. V is TRBV5-4 and J is TRBJ1-1; D unclear. CDR3 loop: CASSLDSMNTEAFF. For the CDR3, the DNA is TGTGCCAGCAGCTTGGACAGCATGAACACTGAAGCTTTCTTT.